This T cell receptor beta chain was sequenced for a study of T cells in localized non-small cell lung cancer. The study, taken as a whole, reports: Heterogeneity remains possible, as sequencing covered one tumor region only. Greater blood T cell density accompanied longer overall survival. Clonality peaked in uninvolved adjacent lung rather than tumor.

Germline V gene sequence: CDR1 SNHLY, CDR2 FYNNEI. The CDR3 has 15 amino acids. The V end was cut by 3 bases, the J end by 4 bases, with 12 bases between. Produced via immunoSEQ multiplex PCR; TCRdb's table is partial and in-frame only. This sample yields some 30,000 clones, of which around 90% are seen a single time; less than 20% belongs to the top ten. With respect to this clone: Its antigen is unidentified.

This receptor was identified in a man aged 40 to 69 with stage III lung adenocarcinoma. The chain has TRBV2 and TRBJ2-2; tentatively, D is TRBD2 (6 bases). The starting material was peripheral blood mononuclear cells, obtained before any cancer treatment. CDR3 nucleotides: TGTGCCAGCAGTGACCGGGGGTTCAGCACCGGGGAGCTGTTTTTT. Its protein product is CASSDRGFSTGELFF. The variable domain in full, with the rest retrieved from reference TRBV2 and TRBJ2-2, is EPEVTQTPSHQVTQMGQEVILRCVPISNHLYFYWYRQILGQKVEFLVSFYNNEISEKSEIFDDQFSVERPDGSNFTLKIRSTKLEDSAMYFCASSDRGFSTGELFFGEGSRLTVL.